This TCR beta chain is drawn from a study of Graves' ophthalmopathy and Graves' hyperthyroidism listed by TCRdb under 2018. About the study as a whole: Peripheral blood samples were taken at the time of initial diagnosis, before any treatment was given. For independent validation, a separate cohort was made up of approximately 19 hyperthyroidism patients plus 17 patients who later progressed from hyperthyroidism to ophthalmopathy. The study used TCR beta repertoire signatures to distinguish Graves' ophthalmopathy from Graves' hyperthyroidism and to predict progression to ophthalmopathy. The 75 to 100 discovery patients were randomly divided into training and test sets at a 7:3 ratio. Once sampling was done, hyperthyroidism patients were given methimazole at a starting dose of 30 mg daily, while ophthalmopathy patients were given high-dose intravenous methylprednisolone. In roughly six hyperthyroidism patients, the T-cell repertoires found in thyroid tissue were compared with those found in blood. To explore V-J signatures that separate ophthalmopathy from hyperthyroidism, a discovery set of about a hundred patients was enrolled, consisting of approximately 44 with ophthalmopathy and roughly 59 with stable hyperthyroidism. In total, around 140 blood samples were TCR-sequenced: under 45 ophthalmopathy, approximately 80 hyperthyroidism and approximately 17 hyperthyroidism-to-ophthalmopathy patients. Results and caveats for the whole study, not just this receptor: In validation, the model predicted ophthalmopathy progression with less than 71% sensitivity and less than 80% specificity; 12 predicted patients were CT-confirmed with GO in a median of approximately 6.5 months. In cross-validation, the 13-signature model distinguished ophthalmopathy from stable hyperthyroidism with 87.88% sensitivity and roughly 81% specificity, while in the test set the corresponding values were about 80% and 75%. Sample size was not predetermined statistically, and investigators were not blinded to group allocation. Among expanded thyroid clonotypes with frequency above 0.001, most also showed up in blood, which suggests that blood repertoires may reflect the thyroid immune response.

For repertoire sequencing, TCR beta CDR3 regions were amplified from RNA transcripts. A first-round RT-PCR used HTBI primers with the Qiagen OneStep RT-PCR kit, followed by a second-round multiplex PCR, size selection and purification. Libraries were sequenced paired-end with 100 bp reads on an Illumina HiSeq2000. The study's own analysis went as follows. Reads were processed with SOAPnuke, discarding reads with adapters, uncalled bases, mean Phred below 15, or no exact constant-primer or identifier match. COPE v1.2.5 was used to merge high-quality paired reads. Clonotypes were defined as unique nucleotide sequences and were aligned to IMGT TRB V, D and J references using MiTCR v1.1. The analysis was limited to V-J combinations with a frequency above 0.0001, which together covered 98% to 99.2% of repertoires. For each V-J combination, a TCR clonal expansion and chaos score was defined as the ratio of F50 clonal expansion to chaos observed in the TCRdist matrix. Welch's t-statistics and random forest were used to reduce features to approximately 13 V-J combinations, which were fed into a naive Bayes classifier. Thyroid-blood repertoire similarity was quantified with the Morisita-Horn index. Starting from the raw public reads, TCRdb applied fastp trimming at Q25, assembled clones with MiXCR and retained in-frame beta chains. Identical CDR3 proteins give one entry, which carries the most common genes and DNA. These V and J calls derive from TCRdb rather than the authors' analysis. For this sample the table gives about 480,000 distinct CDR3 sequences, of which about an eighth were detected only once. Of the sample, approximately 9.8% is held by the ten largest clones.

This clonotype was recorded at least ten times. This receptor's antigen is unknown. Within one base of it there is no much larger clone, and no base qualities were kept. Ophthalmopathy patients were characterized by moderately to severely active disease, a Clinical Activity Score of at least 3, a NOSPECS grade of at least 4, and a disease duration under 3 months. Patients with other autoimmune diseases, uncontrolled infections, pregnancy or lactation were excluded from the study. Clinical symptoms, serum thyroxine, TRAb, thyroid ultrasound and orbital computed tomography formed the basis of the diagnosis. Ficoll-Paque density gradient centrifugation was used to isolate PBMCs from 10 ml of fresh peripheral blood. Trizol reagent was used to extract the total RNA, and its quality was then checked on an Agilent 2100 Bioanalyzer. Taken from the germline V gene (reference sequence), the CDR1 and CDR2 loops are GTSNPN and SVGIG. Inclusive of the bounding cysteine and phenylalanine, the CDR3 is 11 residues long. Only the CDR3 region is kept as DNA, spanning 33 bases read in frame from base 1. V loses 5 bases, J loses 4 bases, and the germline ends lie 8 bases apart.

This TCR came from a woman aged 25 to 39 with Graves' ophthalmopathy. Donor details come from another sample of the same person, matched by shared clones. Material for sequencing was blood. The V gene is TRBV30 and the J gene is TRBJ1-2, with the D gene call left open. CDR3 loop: CAWSPGYGYTF. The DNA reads TGTGCCTGGTCTCCAGGCTATGGCTACACCTTC.